The clone carrying this T cell receptor (beta chain) was seen repeatedly, ten times or more. Its antigen is currently unknown. Unsorted whole blood served as the source of blood RNA, and germline DNA was extracted as well. These data come from a study of tumor-infiltrating lymphocytes in primary liver carcinoma. Study overall: The study enrolled male and female patients aged 30 to 69 years. Per sample, productive TCRbeta reads numbered roughly 3.65 to 7.5 million, similar across tissue types. Study findings and constraints: Relative to tumor region pairs, the tumor-adjacent and tumor-blood pairs showed overlap that was lower. The samples were not sorted (they were bulk), so CD4+ and CD8+ repertoires were not compared.

The V end was cut by 3 bases, the J end by 0 bases, with 8 bases between. The V gene's germline CDR1 is MDHEN and CDR2 SYDVKM. This CDR3 has 14 amino acids. TCR beta cDNA was prepared out of roughly 0.5 ug total RNA by means of a constant-region primer. Modified slightly, ARM-PCR produced TCR beta libraries over three nested multiplex PCR rounds. A C-beta reverse primer and TRBV1-TRBV30 forward primers served in each of the first two PCR rounds, at approximately 10 cycles apiece. TCRdb independently ran MiXCR on the multiplex PCR reads; one entry per CDR3 protein. Among roughly 330,000 distinct CDR3 sequences listed, 65% were seen once.

Sequenced material: peripheral blood. This receptor was identified in a man in his forties with primary liver carcinoma and hepatitis B virus infection. This chain links TRBV28 with TRBJ1-1; D is uncertain. CDR3 sequence (DNA): TGTGCCAGCAGTTTCGCTGGGATGAACACTGAAGCTTTCTTT. This encodes CASSFAGMNTEAFF. The full variable domain, completed using reference TRBV28 and TRBJ1-1, is DVKVTQSSRYLVKRTGEKVFLECVQDMDHENMFWYRQDPGLGLRLIYFSYDVKMKEKGDIPEGYSVSREKKERFSLILESASTNQTSMYLCASSFAGMNTEAFFGQGTRLTVV.